The clone carrying this T cell receptor beta chain was detected a few times. Antigen: not known. V was cut by 5 bases and J by 4 bases, with 9 bases left in between. The CDR3 extends over 13 amino acids. Germline CDR1 and CDR2: SGHTA and FQGNSA. The data stem from a study of CD8 T cells in ankylosing spondylitis. Points from the study as a whole: One TCR beta motif, made up of about 8 highly homologous variants, appeared characteristic of ankylosing spondylitis blood.

In TCRdb, the 5' RACE reads were re-called with MiXCR into one record per CDR3 protein. The sample carries roughly 490,000 distinct CDR3 sequences, about 5% recorded once. The TCR was taken from a male donor with ankylosing spondylitis. The rearrangement links TRBV7-2 to TRBJ2-4, with a tentative D call TRBD1 (5 bases). The specimen was blood, either unsorted or a sorted T cell fraction (not recorded which). The CDR3 loop reads CASSHSGKNIQYF. As DNA, the CDR3 is TGTGCCAGCAGCCATTCAGGGAAAAACATTCAGTACTTC. The complete variable domain, with remaining parts taken from reference TRBV7-2 and TRBJ2-4, reads GAGVSQSPSNKVTEKGKDVELRCDPISGHTALYWYRQSLGQGLEFLIYFQGNSAPDKSGLPSDRFSAERTGGSVSTLTIQRTQQEDSAVYLCASSHSGKNIQYFGAGTRLSVL.